This T cell receptor (beta chain) was obtained from a study of blood T cell repertoires in COVID-19. The overall study: Samples came from the United States, Italy and Spain, spanning acute and convalescent COVID-19.

Original processing notes: Quantification of nucleated cells was approximated via reference gene primer amplification. The data were produced by immunoSEQ multiplex PCR, yet TCRdb's version contains in-frame clones alone and is incomplete. V and J calls and clone size are as listed in that table; D and trimming were resolved from the DNA. The sample has 110,000 to 150,000 clones, approximately 91% seen once. The CDR3 loop spans 12 amino acids. CDR1 is GTSNPN, CDR2 SVGIG, per germline (reference sequence). V shed 5 bases and J 2 bases; nucleotides not matched to a gene: 3. Material for sequencing was peripheral blood. The clonotype comes from a man aged 70 or older with acute or convalescent COVID-19. The chain recombines TRBV30 with TRBJ2-7, with 7 positions matching TRBD1. This CDR3 reads CAWGDSTYEQYF. The DNA of the CDR3 is TGTGCCTGGGGGGACAGTACCTACGAGCAGTACTTC.